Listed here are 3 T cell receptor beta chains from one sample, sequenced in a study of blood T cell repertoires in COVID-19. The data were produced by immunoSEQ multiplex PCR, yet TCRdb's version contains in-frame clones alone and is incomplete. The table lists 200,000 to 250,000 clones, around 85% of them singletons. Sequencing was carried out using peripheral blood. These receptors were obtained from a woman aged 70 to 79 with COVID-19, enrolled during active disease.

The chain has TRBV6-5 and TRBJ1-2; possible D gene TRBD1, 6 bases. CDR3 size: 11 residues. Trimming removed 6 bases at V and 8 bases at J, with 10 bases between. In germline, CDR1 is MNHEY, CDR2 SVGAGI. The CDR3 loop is CASRGAIGYTF. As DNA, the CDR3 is TGTGCCAGCAGGGGGGCAATCGGCTACACCTTC.

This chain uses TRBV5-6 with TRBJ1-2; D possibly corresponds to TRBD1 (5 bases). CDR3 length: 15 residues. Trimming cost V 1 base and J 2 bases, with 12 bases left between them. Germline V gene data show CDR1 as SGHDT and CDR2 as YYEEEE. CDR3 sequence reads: CASSLSARVNYGYTF. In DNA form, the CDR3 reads TGTGCCAGCAGCTTGTCGGCCAGGGTAAACTATGGCTACACCTTC.

The CDR3 sequence is CASSLGRAGDTQYF. The CDR3 DNA reads TGTGCCAGCAGCTTAGGCAGGGCCGGAGATACGCAGTATTTT. The chain uses TRBV7-3 and TRBJ2-3, with D possibly being TRBD1 (5 bases). V was trimmed by 2 bases and J by 5 bases, leaving 11 bases between them. Germline lookup yields CDR1 SGHTA and CDR2 FQGTGA. CDR3 length equals 14 residues. The complete variable domain, with remaining parts taken from reference TRBV7-3 and TRBJ2-3, reads GAGVSQTPSNKVTEKGKYVELRCDPISGHTALYWYRQSLGQGPEFLIYFQGTGAADDSGLPNDRFFAVRPEGSVSTLKIQRTERGDSAVYLCASSLGRAGDTQYFGPGTRLTVL.